The present entry profiles one T cell receptor (beta chain) with its context. The antigen remains undetermined. The data belong to a study of shared clonotypes between healthy human individuals. Study conclusions and caveats: At large depth, rarefaction still showed sorted-subset sequencing to be incomplete. Genetic and exposure-history diversity was limited by the few donors.

Trimming removed 1 base from V and 2 bases from J; junction bases left unmatched: 2. Germline assignment: CDR1 MDHEN and CDR2 SYDVKM. The CDR3 consists of 15 residues. The authors split each subset's genomic DNA evenly across several immunoSEQ plates. Using immunoSEQ multiplex PCR, the repertoire was profiled, and TCRdb retains in-frame clones only, with some absent. Here the sample spans about 1.1 million clones, roughly 80% being singletons. CD45RA-negative memory and CD45RA+ naive subsets were split from the CD4+ cells. The source material was memory CD4+ T cells from PBMCs. The subset is: CD45RA-negative fraction. J is TRBJ1-5 and V is TRBV28; 7 nucleotides line up with TRBD1. The sequence derives from a man younger than 30 in good health. Some clones in this sample may be carry-over from other donors' samples. CDR3 sequence (DNA): TGTGCCAGCAGTTTATTCGGACAGGGCAATCAGCCCCAGCATTTT. Protein: CASSLFGQGNQPQHF. The whole variable domain, remainder taken from reference TRBV28 and TRBJ1-5, is DVKVTQSSRYLVKRTGEKVFLECVQDMDHENMFWYRQDPGLGLRLIYFSYDVKMKEKGDIPEGYSVSREKKERFSLILESASTNQTSMYLCASSLFGQGNQPQHFGDGTRLSIL.